The rows below give T cell receptor beta chains drawn from one sample of a study of T cell clones after liver transplantation. Data came from immunoSEQ multiplex PCR; TCRdb stores just in-frame clones and leaves some out. The table has about 16,000 clones, over 90% seen once; the top ten hold 48%. The material was CD8+ T cells from blood, obtained before liver transplant. Source of these receptors: a human donor who received a liver transplant. CDR3s include the opening cysteine and the closing phenylalanine or tryptophan. A D gene is named only where the DNA matches it firmly. Only some rows state a clone size, as once, few, many or a class for expanded clones.

J: TRBJ1-1; V: TRBV15; size: .; D: .; DNA: TGTGCCACCAGCAGAGATGGGACGGAGAACACTGAAGCTTTCTTT; CDR3: CATSRDGTENTEAFF
J: TRBJ2-3; V: TRBV9; size: .; D: TRBD2; DNA: TGTGCCAGCTCCCCAGAGGGACTAATCACAGATACGCAGTATTTT; CDR3: CASSPEGLITDTQYF
J: TRBJ1-1; V: TRBV9; size: once; D: .; DNA: TGTGCCAGCAGCGTAGACTTGGGATCCCCTGAAGCTTTCTTT; CDR3: CASSVDLGSPEAFF
J: TRBJ2-7; V: TRBV30; size: .; D: .; DNA: TGTGCCGCCGACATGAGCGAGCAGTACTTC; CDR3: CAADMSEQYF
J: TRBJ2-7; V: TRBV6-1; size: .; D: .; DNA: TGTGCCAGCAGTGAAGTAGCCGGATACGAGCAGTACTTC; CDR3: CASSEVAGYEQYF
J: TRBJ1-1; V: TRBV2; size: once; D: .; DNA: TGTGCCAGCCTGGGGGGAAAGGCTTTCTTT; CDR3: CASLGGKAFF
J: TRBJ2-1; V: TRBV9; size: .; D: TRBD2; DNA: TGTGCCAGCAGCGTAGGGTTAGCGGGAAACAATGAGCAGTTCTTC; CDR3: CASSVGLAGNNEQFF
J: TRBJ2-7; V: TRBV2; size: .; D: .; DNA: TGTGCCAGCAGTGAATGGGCCAACGAGCAGTACTTC; CDR3: CASSEWANEQYF
J: TRBJ2-5; V: TRBV7-2; size: .; D: .; DNA: TGTGCCAGCAGCTTAATAGGACAGACGCATCATTATAGCGAGACCCAGTACTTC; CDR3: CASSLIGQTHHYSETQYF
J: TRBJ1-5; V: TRBV28; size: few; D: .; DNA: TGTGCCAGCAGTTTTAGGCTGCCGAATCAGCCCCAGCATTTT; CDR3: CASSFRLPNQPQHF
J: TRBJ2-7; V: TRBV7-9; size: .; D: .; DNA: TGTGCCAGCAGCGTCTCCTACGAGCAGTACTTC; CDR3: CASSVSYEQYF
J: TRBJ2-7; V: TRBV28; size: .; D: .; DNA: TGTGCCAGCAGTTTTGAAAGTAGGGGCATCGCCTACGAGCAGTACTTC; CDR3: CASSFESRGIAYEQYF
J: TRBJ1-4; V: TRBV7-9; size: .; D: .; DNA: TGTGCCAGCAGCTTAACGATGGGTGAAAAACTGTTTTTT; CDR3: CASSLTMGEKLFF